Presented here are 3 T cell receptor beta chains from one specimen sequenced in a study of regulatory T cells in long-lasting Graves disease (dated by TCRdb to the early 2020s). The method behind the library was multiplex PCR. These reads were obtained on an Illumina HiSeq 4000. CDR3 regions were amplified by Arm-PCR with iRepertoire HTBI primers to construct TCR beta libraries. TCRdb's own reprocessing of the public reads used fastp at Q25 and MiXCR and kept productive beta chains. Each CDR3 protein appears once, grouped with its most common genes and DNA. The sample has 400,000 to 450,000 distinct CDR3 sequences on record, about 15% of them singletons. Around 10% of the sample rests with the top ten. Explained via the paper, the time point label denotes: newly diagnosed GD, antithyroid drugs for less than 3 months. For both TCR sequencing and RNA sequencing, RNA was extracted from PBMCs using TRIzol.

This same sample was also part of a study on T cells in Graves' hyperthyroidism and ophthalmopathy.

Sequenced here: peripheral blood mononuclear cells (PBMCs), sampled at new diagnosis, from a patient treated with antithyroid drugs. The origin of the receptors is a woman in her 30s with Graves disease. Donor details come from another sample of the same person, matched by shared clones.

The chain joins TRBV5-1 to TRBJ2-7; D may be TRBD1 or TRBD2 (6 bases each). V was pared by 4 bases and J by 4 bases, with 12 bases between. This CDR3 contains 13 residues. CDR1 SGHRS and CDR2 YFSETQ come from the germline V gene. CDR3 residues: CASSRGQVYEQYF. In nucleotides, the CDR3 is TGCGCCAGCAGCCGGGGGCAAGTATACGAGCAGTACTTC.

The chain carries TRBV7-9 and TRBJ1-4; TRBD1 might be the D (5 bases). V was shortened by 0 bases and J by 5 bases, with 13 bases between the two germline ends. There are 16 residues in the CDR3. Germline CDR1 and CDR2: SEHNR and FQNEAQ (reference sequence). Here the CDR3 DNA reads TGTGCCAGCAGCTTAGCTGGTCAGGGAAAAAATGAAAAACTGTTTTTT. It is translated as CASSLAGQGKNEKLFF. Full variable domain (missing parts from reference TRBV7-9 and TRBJ1-4): DTGVSQNPRHKITKRGQNVTFRCDPISEHNRLYWYRQTLGQGPEFLTYFQNEAQLEKSRLLSDRFSAERPKGSFSTLEIQRTEQGDSAMYLCASSLAGQGKNEKLFFGSGTQLSVL.

This clonotype was seen only a few times. The gene calls are TRBV6-5 and TRBJ2-7, with 13 bases identical to TRBD2. With 1 base clipped from V and 2 bases from J, the junction kept 2 bases outside the gene matches. The CDR3 loop spans 16 amino acids. Per germline, CDR1 MNHEY and CDR2 SVGAGI. CDR3 amino acids: CASSYLTSGRPYEQYF. CDR3 DNA sequence: TGTGCCAGCAGTTACTTGACTAGCGGGAGGCCCTACGAGCAGTACTTC.